The 8 T cell receptor beta chains presented below share a single source sample, sequenced in a study of vaccination effects on CD4 cells after COVID-19 (dated by TCRdb to between 2022 and 2023). The protocol used for the library was the immunoSEQ multiplex PCR assay. The immuneACCESS repertoire file appears here via TCRdb, limited to in-frame rearrangements. These files lack a portion of the clones; in checked studies, under half of the deficit traces to unresolved V genes, and the cause of the others is not known. The sample table records tens of thousands of clones; around 67% of these occur just once. The ten top clones hold 15% to 20% of the sample. The ViraFEST assay stimulated PBMC with viral peptide pools and then used TCR sequencing to identify antigen-specific CD4+ T cell clonotypes by expansion. After about 10 days of culture, CD4+ T cells were isolated with the EasySep CD4+ T cell isolation kit. The absence of prior SARS-CoV-2 infection in healthy vaccine recipients was confirmed by negative nucleocapsid antibodies before and after vaccination.

Antigen specificity for these receptors is unknown. This material consisted of CD4+ T cells from PBMCs cultured with SARS-CoV-2 spike peptides, taken before COVID-19 vaccination. This specimen's cell subset or site label, per the study, means: SARS-CoV-2 spike overlapping peptide pool stimulation. The origin of the receptors is a human donor who received a COVID-19 vaccine.

V gene TRBV7-2 combines with J gene TRBJ2-1; 10 bases are shared with TRBD2. Losses at the gene ends were 1 base for V and 5 bases for J; bases not matched to a gene: 5. CDR3 length: 16 residues. Germline loops: CDR1 SGHTA, CDR2 FQGNSA. DNA for the CDR3: TGTGCCAGCAGCTTAGGCCCAGCGGGAGGGCACAATGAGCAGTTCTTC. It translates to CASSLGPAGGHNEQFF.

The V gene is TRBV7-9, the J gene TRBJ1-6, with D maybe TRBD1 (6 bases). The CDR3 sequence is 14 residues long. V lost 5 bases and J 6 bases, leaving 11 bases between the germline ends. CDR1 is SEHNR and CDR2 is FQNEAQ in the germline V gene (reference sequence). The CDR3 nucleotides read TGTGCCAGCAGCCCCCACAGGGCTAATTCACCCCTCCACTTT. Protein: CASSPHRANSPLHF.

This clone was recorded once. V usage is TRBV2 and J usage is TRBJ1-1; tentatively, D is TRBD1 (5 bases). The V and J ends lost 4 bases and 7 bases respectively, with 16 bases between them. This CDR3 is built from 14 residues. Germline-derived CDR1 and CDR2 are SNHLY and FYNNEI. The CDR3 DNA is TGTGCCAGCAGTGCCACCCGGGGGTCGAATGAAGCTTTCTTT. Translating gives CASSATRGSNEAFF.

The chain joins TRBV3-1 (or the pseudogene TRBV3-2) to TRBJ2-3; D is undetermined. The CDR3 is 12 amino acids. V lost 9 bases, J lost 3 bases, and 10 bases lay in between. Germline V CDR1 and CDR2: LGHDT, YNNKEL (reference sequence). Written as DNA, the CDR3 is TGTGCCAGTCTTGATTCAACAGATACGCAGTATTTT. It encodes CASLDSTDTQYF.

This clone was detected a few times. The rearrangement links TRBV3-1 (or the pseudogene TRBV3-2) to TRBJ1-2; TRBD1 aligns across 9 bases. The CDR3 runs 16 residues. Germline CDR1 is LGHDT and CDR2 is YNNKEL (reference sequence). With V trimmed by 5 bases and J by 7 bases, 14 bases remained unmatched. In nucleotides, the CDR3 is TGTGCCAGCAGCTTCCCCCCCGGGACAGGGAGCACTGGCTACACCTTC. The encoded protein is CASSFPPGTGSTGYTF.

This chain joins TRBV9 and TRBJ2-1, with no clear D. CDR3 length equals 13 residues. CDR1 is SGDLS, CDR2 YYNGEE, per germline. Trimming removed 4 bases from V and 7 bases from J, with 12 bases in between. CDR3 residues: CASSPELLNEQFF. For the CDR3, the DNA is TGTGCCAGCAGCCCCGAGTTGCTGAATGAGCAGTTCTTC.

The CDR3 reads CTSSPLRTGSLTEAFF. In DNA form, the CDR3 reads TGCACCAGCAGCCCTCTTCGGACAGGGTCTCTTACTGAAGCTTTCTTT. The chain joins TRBV1 to TRBJ1-1; the table's TRBD1 call for D was not verified on the DNA. TRBV1 counts as a pseudogene. The CDR3 sequence is 16 residues long.

This chain connects TRBV28 to TRBJ1-1; D remains unclear. In germline, CDR1 is MDHEN, CDR2 SYDVKM. CDR3 size: 14 residues. With 1 base removed from V and 8 bases from J, the gap between germline ends came to 14 bases. CDR3 bases: TGTGCCAGCAGTTTATCCAGGTTTCTCGCCGAAGCTTTCTTT. Its protein product is CASSLSRFLAEAFF.